This T cell receptor (beta chain) emerged from a study of early T cells in non-severe SARS-CoV-2 infection. TCRdb itself ran the 5' RACE reads through MiXCR, one entry per CDR3 protein. The sample yields 68,000 or so distinct CDR3 sequences, approximately 12% seen once. This clonotype came up many times. The V gene's germline CDR1 is ENHRY and CDR2 SYGVKD. This CDR3 is 13 amino acids long. V shed 3 bases and J shed 8 bases, with 13 bases lying between them. The TCR originated in an adult who was a healthcare worker with PCR-confirmed SARS-CoV-2 infection or an uninfected control (not recorded which). The sample consisted of whole blood. The chain couples TRBV10-3 to TRBJ1-2; TRBD1 might be the D (5 bases). DNA of the CDR3: TGTGCCATCAGTGACCCCAGGGTTGGCGGCTACACCTTC. Translating it yields CAISDPRVGGYTF.